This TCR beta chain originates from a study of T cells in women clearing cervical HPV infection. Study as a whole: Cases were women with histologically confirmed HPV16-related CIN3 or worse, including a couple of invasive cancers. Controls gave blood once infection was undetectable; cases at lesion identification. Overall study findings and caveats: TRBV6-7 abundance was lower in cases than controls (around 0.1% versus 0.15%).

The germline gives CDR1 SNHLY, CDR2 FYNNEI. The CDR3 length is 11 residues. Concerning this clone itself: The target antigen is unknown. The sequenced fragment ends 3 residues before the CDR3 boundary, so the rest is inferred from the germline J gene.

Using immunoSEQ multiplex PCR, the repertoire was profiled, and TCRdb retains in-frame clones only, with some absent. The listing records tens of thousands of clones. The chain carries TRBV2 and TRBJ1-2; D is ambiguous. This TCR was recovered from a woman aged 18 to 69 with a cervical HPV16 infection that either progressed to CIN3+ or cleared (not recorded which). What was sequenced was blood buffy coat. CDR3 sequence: CASGAAGGYTF. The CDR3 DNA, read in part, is TGTGCCAGCGGAGCAGCGGGAGGC.